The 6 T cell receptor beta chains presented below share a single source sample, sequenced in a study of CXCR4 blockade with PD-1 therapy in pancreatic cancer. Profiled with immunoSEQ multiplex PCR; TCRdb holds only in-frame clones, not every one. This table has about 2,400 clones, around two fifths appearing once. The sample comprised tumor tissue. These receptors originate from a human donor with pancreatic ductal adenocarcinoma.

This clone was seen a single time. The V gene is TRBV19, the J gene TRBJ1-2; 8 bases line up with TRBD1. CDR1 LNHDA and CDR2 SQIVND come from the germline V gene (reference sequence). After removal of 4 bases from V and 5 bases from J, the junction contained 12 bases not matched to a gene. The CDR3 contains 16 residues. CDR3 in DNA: TGTGCCAGTAGTAGAGACCGACAGGGGCGACCTTATGGCTACACCTTC. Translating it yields CASSRDRQGRPYGYTF.

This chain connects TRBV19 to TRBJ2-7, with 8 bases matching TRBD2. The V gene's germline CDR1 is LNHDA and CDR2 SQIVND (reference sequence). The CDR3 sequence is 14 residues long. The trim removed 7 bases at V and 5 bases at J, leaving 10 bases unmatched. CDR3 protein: CASTPGGGGHEQYV. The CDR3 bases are TGTGCCAGTACCCCGGGAGGGGGGGGTCACGAGCAGTACGTC.

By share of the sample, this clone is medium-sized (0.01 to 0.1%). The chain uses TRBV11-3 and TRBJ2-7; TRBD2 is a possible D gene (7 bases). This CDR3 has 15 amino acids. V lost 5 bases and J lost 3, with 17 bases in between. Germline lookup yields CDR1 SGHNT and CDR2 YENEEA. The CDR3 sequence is CASSPTGGPNYEQYF. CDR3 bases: TGTGCCAGCAGCCCTACCGGGGGGCCCAACTACGAGCAGTACTTC.

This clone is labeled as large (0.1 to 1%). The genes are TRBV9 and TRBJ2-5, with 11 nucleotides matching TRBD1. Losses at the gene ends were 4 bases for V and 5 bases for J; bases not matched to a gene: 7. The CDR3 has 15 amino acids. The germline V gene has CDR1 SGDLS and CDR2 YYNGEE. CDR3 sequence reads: CASSTWTGGAETQYF. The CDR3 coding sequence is TGTGCCAGCAGCACATGGACAGGGGGCGCGGAGACCCAGTACTTC.

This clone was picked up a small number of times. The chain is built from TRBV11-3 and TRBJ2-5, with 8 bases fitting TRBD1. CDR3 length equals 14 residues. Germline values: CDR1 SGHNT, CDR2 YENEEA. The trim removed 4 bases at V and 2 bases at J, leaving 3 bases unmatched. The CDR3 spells CASSWGQAQETQYF. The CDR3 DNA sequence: TGTGCCAGCAGCTGGGGACAGGCACAAGAGACCCAGTACTTC. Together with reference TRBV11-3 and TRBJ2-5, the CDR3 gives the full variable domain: EAGVVQSPRYKIIEKKQPVAFWCNPISGHNTLYWYLQNLGQGPELLIRYENEEAVDDSQLPKDRFSAERLKGVDSTLKIQPAELGDSAVYLCASSWGQAQETQYFGPGTRLLVL.

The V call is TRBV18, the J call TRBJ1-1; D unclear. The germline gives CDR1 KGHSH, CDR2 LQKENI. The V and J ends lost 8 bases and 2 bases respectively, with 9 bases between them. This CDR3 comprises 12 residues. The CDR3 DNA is TGTGCCAGCACCTCAGTTAACACTGAAGCTTTCTTT. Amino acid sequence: CASTSVNTEAFF. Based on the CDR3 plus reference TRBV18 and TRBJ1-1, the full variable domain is NAGVMQNPRHLVRRRGQEARLRCSPMKGHSHVYWYRQLPEEGLKFMVYLQKENIIDESGMPKERFSAEFPKEGPSILRIQQVVRGDSAAYFCASTSVNTEAFFGQGTRLTVV.